The following is a TCR beta chain sequence with its context. Its antigen remains unidentified. The data stem from a study of T-cell memory formation after mild COVID-19. On the study more broadly: Clustering of TCRs was largely donor specific. The study's findings and limits: Clonal second-wave expansions that peaked on day 37 had unconfirmed SARS-CoV-2 specificity. The appearance of some responding clones in pre-infection memory suggested that cross-reactive memory joined.

It was 5'RACE with constant-segment primers that produced the TCR alpha and TCR beta cDNA libraries, which carried sample barcodes and UMIs. One entry per CDR3 protein, called by TCRdb with MiXCR from the 5' RACE reads. The profile shows around 530,000 distinct CDR3 sequences, about 22% of them singletons. Trimming took 7 bases from V and 4 from J, leaving 10 bases between them. Germline assignment: CDR1 SQVTM and CDR2 ANQGSEA. The length of the CDR3 is 12 residues. The chain has TRBV29-1 and TRBJ2-2; D is undetermined. The sequenced sample was PBMCs or a T cell subset sorted from them (not recorded which). The TCR was taken from an adult woman who had mild COVID-19 (a few samples of this study predate the infection). Cell type and time point are not known. The CDR3 loop reads CSGQPSTGELFF. The CDR3 DNA reads TGCAGCGGTCAACCTTCCACCGGGGAGCTGTTTTTT.